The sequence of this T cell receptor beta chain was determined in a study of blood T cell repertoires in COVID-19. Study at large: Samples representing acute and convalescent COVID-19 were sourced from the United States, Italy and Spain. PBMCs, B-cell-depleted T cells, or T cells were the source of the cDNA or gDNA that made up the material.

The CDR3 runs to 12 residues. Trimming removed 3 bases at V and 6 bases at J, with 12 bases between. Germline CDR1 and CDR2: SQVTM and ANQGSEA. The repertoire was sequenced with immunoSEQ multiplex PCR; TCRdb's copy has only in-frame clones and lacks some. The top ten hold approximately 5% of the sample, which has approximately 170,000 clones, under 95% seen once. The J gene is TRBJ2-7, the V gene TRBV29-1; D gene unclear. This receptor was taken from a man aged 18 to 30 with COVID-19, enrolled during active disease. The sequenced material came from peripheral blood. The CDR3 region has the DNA TGCAGCGTTGAGGGCACATCCGGCGAGCAGTACTTC. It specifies CSVEGTSGEQYF.